This TCR beta chain was observed in a study of blood T cell repertoires in COVID-19. Study in general: T cells, B-cell-depleted T cells, or PBMCs supplied cDNA or gDNA.

The data were produced by immunoSEQ multiplex PCR, yet TCRdb's version contains in-frame clones alone and is incomplete. The sample yields approximately 250,000 clones, just under 90% seen once. The CDR3 length is 14 residues. Germline V gene lookup returns CDR1 SGHRS and CDR2 YFSETQ. Trimming left V 0 bases short and J 5 bases short, with 9 bases between. The chain is built from TRBV5-1 and TRBJ2-1; D not certain. This TCR derives from a woman aged 25 to 39 with acute COVID-19. The sample was PBMCs or T cells enriched from blood (not recorded which). This CDR3 reads CASSLVGSDNEQFF. The CDR3 nucleotides are TGCGCCAGCAGCTTGGTCGGGTCTGACAATGAGCAGTTCTTC.